These 9 T cell receptor beta chains were all obtained from the same sample, sequenced in a study of T cells expressing NK-cell markers. TCRdb re-called the 5' RACE reads, yielding one record per CDR3 amino acid sequence without DNA. The sample has about 160,000 distinct CDR3 sequences, and its top ten clones hold 20% to 25%. The sample was blood T cells: a sorted CD56 or NKG2C T cell subset, CD4+ or CD8+ T cells, or bulk PBMC T cells (not recorded which). These receptor sequences come from a man between 18 and 69 years old in good health.

V usage is TRBV11-2 and J usage is TRBJ2-1; TCRdb's D call of TRBD2 is untestable without DNA. CDR3 size: 16 residues. Germline V lookup: CDR1 SGHAT, CDR2 FQNNGV. CDR3 amino acids: CASSQTSGGPNNEQFF.

This chain uses TRBV20-1 with TRBJ1-2; TCRdb indicates TRBD1, and absent DNA this call remains unverified. The CDR3 contains 14 residues. In germline, CDR1 is DFQATT, CDR2 SNEGSKA (reference sequence). The CDR3 loop is CSARDRDNNYGYTF.

The chain combines TRBV11-2 with TRBJ1-1; TCRdb calls TRBD1, which cannot be checked without DNA. The CDR3 contains 13 residues. The germline V gene encodes CDR1 SGHAT and CDR2 FQNNGV. CDR3 sequence reads: CATGWGQNTEAFF.

The chain joins TRBV9 to TRBJ2-5. The CDR3 has 16 amino acids. CDR1 is SGDLS, CDR2 YYNGEE, per germline. This CDR3 is CASSVAGELGLETQYF.

The chain uses TRBV2 and TRBJ1-6; TCRdb's D call of TRBD1 is untestable without DNA. This CDR3 has 13 residues. The V gene's germline CDR1 is SNHLY and CDR2 FYNNEI. CDR3 loop: CASFHGGNSPLHF.

CDR3 residues: CASSLGNRGSGQPQHF. The rearrangement joins TRBV12-3 or TRBV12-4 to TRBJ1-5; TCRdb reports TRBD1, a call that lacks DNA to check it against. The CDR3 runs to 16 residues.

The chain is built from TRBV29-1 and TRBJ2-3. This CDR3 is 16 amino acids long. Germline values: CDR1 SQVTM, CDR2 ANQGSEA. This CDR3 is CSVEDLFGKATDTQYF.

The chain is built from TRBV12-3 or TRBV12-4 and TRBJ1-6; the D gene TCRdb calls, TRBD1, cannot be checked with no DNA. CDR3 length: 14 residues. CDR3 residues: CASSPTGNNSPLHF.

The chain joins TRBV12-3 or TRBV12-4 to TRBJ1-5. The CDR3 is 15 residues long. CDR3: CASSLTATGPQPQHF.